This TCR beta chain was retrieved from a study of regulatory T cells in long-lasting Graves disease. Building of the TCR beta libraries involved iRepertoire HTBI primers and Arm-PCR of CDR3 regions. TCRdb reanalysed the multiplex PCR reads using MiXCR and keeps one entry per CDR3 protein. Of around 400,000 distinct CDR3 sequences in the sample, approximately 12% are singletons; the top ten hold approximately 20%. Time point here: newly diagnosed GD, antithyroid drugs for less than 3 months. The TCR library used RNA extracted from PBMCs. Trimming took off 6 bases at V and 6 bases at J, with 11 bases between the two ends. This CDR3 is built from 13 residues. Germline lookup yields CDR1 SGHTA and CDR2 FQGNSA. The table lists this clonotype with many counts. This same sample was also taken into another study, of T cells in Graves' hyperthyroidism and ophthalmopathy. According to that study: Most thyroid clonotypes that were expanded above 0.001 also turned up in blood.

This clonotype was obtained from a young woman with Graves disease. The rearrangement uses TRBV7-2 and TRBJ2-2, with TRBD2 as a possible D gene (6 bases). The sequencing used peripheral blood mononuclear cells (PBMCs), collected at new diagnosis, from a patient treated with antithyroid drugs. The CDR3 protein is CASSSRGSGELFF. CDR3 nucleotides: TGTGCCAGCAGTTCCCGGGGGTCCGGGGAGCTGTTTTTT. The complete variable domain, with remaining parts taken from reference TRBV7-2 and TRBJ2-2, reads GAGVSQSPSNKVTEKGKDVELRCDPISGHTALYWYRQSLGQGLEFLIYFQGNSAPDKSGLPSDRFSAERTGGSVSTLTIQRTQQEDSAVYLCASSSRGSGELFFGEGSRLTVL.